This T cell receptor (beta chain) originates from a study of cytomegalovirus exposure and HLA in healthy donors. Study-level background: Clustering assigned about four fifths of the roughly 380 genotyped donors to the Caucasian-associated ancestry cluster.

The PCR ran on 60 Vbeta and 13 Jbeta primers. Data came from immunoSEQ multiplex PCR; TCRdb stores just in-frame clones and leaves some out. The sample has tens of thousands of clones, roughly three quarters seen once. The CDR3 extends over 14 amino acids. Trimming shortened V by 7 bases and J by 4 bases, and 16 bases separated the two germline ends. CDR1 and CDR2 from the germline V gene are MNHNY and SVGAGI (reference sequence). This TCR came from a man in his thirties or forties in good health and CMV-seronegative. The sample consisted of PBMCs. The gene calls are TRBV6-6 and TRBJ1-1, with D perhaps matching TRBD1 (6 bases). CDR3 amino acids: CASNSGGARTEAFF. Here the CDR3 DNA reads TGTGCCAGCAACAGCGGGGGGGCGCGCACTGAAGCTTTCTTT.